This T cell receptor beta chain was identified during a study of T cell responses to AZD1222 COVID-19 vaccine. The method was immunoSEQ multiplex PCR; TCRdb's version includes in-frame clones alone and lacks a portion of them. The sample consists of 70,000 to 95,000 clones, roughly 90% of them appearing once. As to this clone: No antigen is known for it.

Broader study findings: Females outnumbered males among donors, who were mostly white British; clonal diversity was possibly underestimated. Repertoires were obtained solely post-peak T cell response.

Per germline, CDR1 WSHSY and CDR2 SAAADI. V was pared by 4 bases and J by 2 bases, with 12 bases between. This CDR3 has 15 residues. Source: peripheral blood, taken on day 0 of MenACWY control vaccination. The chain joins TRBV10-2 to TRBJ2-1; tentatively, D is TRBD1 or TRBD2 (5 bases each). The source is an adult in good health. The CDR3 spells CASSVRGPTYNEQFF. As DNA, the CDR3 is TGCGCCAGCAGTGTCCGGGGCCCCACCTACAATGAGCAGTTCTTC.